This T cell receptor (beta chain) was identified during a study of blood T cell repertoires in COVID-19. In the study overall: Sample material is recorded as cDNA or gDNA derived from T cells, B-cell-depleted T cells, or PBMCs.

Clones were sequenced by immunoSEQ multiplex PCR, and TCRdb holds only the in-frame ones, with some missing. The sample comprises about 80,000 clones, roughly four fifths of which are singletons, and roughly 9% rests with the top ten. This CDR3 contains 15 residues. In germline, CDR1 is MDHEN, CDR2 SYDVKM. V was shortened by 6 bases and J by 2 bases, with 13 bases between the two germline ends. The sequence was obtained from a human donor in a cohort sampled during active COVID-19. This chain connects TRBV28 to TRBJ2-2, with a tentative D call TRBD2 (6 bases). The sample comprised peripheral blood. CDR3 residues: CASRPGLFNTGELFF. Here the CDR3 DNA reads TGTGCCAGCAGGCCGGGACTTTTTAACACCGGGGAGCTGTTTTTT. The full variable domain, completed using reference TRBV28 and TRBJ2-2, is DVKVTQSSRYLVKRTGEKVFLECVQDMDHENMFWYRQDPGLGLRLIYFSYDVKMKEKGDIPEGYSVSREKKERFSLILESASTNQTSMYLCASRPGLFNTGELFFGEGSRLTVL.